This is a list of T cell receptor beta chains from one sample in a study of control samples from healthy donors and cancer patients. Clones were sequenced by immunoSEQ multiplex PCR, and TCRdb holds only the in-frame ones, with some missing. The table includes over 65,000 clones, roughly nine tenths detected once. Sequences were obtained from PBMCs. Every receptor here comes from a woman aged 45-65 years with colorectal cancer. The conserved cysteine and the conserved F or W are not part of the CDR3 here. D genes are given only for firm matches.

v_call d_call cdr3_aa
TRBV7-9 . ASSSGQGPSEKLF
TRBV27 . ASSGFKNTEAF
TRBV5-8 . ASSLYRETNEQF
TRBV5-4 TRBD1 ASSQGDLSEAF
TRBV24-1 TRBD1 ATSDTGTGGLGGYT
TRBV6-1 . ASSETDAYNSPLH
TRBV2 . ASRFRGRNSPLH
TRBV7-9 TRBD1 ASSGQGNNQPQH
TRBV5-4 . ASSLVGGETQY
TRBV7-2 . ASSLLGARTGELF
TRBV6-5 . ASRLGTEAF
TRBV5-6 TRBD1 ASSLAGQFSNQPQH
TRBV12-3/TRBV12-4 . ASSLTGGNGYT
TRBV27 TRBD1 ASSHDRGLYTEAF
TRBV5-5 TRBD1 ASSSGTGGNTDTQY
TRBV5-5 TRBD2 ASSLDLAGYNEQF
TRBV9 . ASSVREDGFNYGYT